This T cell receptor (beta chain) was recorded in a study of CD8 T cells in ankylosing spondylitis. Study-wide results and caveats: A motif in TCR beta, a set of about 8 highly homologous variants, appeared characteristic of ankylosing spondylitis blood. CD8+ by phenotype, disease-linked clones were relatively rare in peripheral blood. Disease-associated clones were reportedly significantly overrepresented in matched ankylosing spondylitis synovial fluid.

This clonotype came up a few times. Its cognate antigen is unknown. Library preparation for TCR beta used quantitative 5'-RACE with molecular barcodes. MiXCR was run by TCRdb on the 5' RACE reads, yielding one entry per CDR3 protein. Of about 140,000 distinct CDR3 sequences listed, 6% to 8.5% are singletons. The TCR originated in a female donor with ankylosing spondylitis or in good health (not recorded which). Sequences were obtained from blood, either unsorted or a sorted T cell fraction (not recorded which).

The CDR3 sequence is CASSEASSRDTQYF. Written as DNA, the CDR3 is TGTGCCAGCAGTGAAGCGAGCAGCCGAGATACGCAGTATTTT. The chain uses TRBV2 and TRBJ2-3; D is unresolved. CDR1 is SNHLY and CDR2 is FYNNEI in the germline V gene. Trimming removed 0 bases from V and 5 bases from J, with 9 bases in between. CDR3 length: 14 amino acids. Full variable domain (rest looked up from reference TRBV2 and TRBJ2-3): EPEVTQTPSHQVTQMGQEVILRCVPISNHLYFYWYRQILGQKVEFLVSFYNNEISEKSEIFDDQFSVERPDGSNFTLKIRSTKLEDSAMYFCASSEASSRDTQYFGPGTRLTVL.